This T cell receptor beta chain is from a study of identical twins. Whole-study findings and limits: While abundant cord blood beta clonotypes carried fewer insertions, memory repertoires showed no such pattern. Findings came from cross-sectional statistics, without long-term follow-up of donors.

TCRdb reanalysed the 5' RACE reads using MiXCR and keeps one entry per CDR3 protein. Among roughly 770,000 distinct CDR3 sequences listed, roughly 20% were seen once. The V gene lost 6 bases and the J gene lost 0 bases, with 15 bases spanning the gap. Per germline, CDR1 LNHDA and CDR2 SQIVND (reference sequence). The CDR3 has 16 residues. Of note for this clonotype: Its antigen is as yet unknown.

These sequences were also reported in another study, on T cells expressing NK-cell markers.

The chain carries TRBV19 and TRBJ2-1; the D gene could be TRBD1 or TRBD2 (5 bases each). The sequencing sample was made of PBMCs. The receptor was derived from a woman aged 18-29 years in good health. The CDR3 nucleotides are TGTGCCAGTAGGAGGGGATCTGGAGGCTCCTACAATGAGCAGTTCTTC. Its translation: CASRRGSGGSYNEQFF.